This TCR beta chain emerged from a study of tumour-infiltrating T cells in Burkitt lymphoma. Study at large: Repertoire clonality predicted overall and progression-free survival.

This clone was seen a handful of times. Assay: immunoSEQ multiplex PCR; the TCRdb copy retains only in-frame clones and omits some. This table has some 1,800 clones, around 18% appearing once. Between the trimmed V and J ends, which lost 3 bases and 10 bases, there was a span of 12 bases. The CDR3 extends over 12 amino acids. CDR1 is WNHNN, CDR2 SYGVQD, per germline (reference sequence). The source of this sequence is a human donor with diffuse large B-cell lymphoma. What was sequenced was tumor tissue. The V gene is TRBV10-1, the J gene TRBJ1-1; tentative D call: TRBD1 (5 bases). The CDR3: CASSDQGDGAFF. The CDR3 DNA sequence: TGCGCCAGCAGTGATCAGGGTGACGGAGCTTTCTTT.